This TCR beta chain was recorded in a study of blood T cells in healthy people across ages. Germline V gene sequence: CDR1 SQVTM, CDR2 ANQGSEA. Trimming stripped 6 bases from V and 3 bases from J, with 26 bases between. The CDR3 loop spans 17 amino acids. This clonotype was seen more than once but under ten times. The use of a sample-barcoded 5' primer and a J-beta primer mix characterized a second PCR of about 7 to 12 cycles. TCRdb re-called the 5' RACE reads through MiXCR, storing one row per CDR3 protein. This sample has approximately 1,700,000 distinct CDR3 sequences, with approximately 39% found just once.

The TCR sequence derives from a human donor in good health. Sequenced: blood. The chain uses TRBV29-1 and TRBJ1-2; D is uncertain. The CDR3 DNA follows: TGCAGCGTGGCGTGGCAGGATGAATTTAGATACTACTATGGCTACACCTTC. It yields the protein CSVAWQDEFRYYYGYTF.